This T cell receptor (beta chain) derives from a study of blood T cells in healthy people across ages. Together with a sample-barcoded 5' primer, a J-beta primer mix was included in a second PCR lasting about 7 to 11 cycles. A single record per CDR3 protein comes from TCRdb applying MiXCR to the 5' RACE reads. The sample holds around 1.5 million distinct CDR3 sequences, around 36% seen once. Germline CDR1 and CDR2: LGHNA and YNFKEQ. With 1 base clipped from V and 5 bases from J, the junction kept 8 bases outside the gene matches. This CDR3 has 16 residues. As concerns this clonotype: Its antigen remains unknown.

Broader study findings: Among T cells, TCR beta diversity per million cells dropped roughly linearly as age rose.

Sequencing input: blood. The receptor was isolated from a woman aged 25 to 45 in good health. The V call is TRBV4-2, the J call TRBJ2-5; 9 bases map to TRBD2. The CDR3 DNA follows: TGTGCCAGCAGCCAAGGGGGGCGGGGGGGCCGCGAGACCCAGTACTTC. Protein: CASSQGGRGGRETQYF.